The clone carrying this T cell receptor (beta chain) was seen a few times. This sample was included in a study of beta chain features in type 1 diabetes. The CDR3 consists of 15 residues. Germline CDR1 is MGHDK and CDR2 is SYGVNS. V shed 6 bases and J shed 4 bases, with 15 bases lying between them. As every portion of the isolated RNA was reverse transcribed, the sequencing read expressed TCRB transcripts. Using immunoSEQ multiplex PCR, the repertoire was profiled, and TCRdb retains in-frame clones only, with some absent. Of around 310,000 clones listed, about 10% are singletons. The source material was naive CD4+ T cells from blood. The clonotype originates from a woman younger than 45 in good health. The chain has TRBV25-1 and TRBJ2-2, with D possibly being TRBD1 (6 bases). The DNA for the CDR3 is TGTGCCAGCAGCCTAACAGGGACCCTCACCGGGGAGCTGTTTTTT. Protein sequence: CASSLTGTLTGELFF.